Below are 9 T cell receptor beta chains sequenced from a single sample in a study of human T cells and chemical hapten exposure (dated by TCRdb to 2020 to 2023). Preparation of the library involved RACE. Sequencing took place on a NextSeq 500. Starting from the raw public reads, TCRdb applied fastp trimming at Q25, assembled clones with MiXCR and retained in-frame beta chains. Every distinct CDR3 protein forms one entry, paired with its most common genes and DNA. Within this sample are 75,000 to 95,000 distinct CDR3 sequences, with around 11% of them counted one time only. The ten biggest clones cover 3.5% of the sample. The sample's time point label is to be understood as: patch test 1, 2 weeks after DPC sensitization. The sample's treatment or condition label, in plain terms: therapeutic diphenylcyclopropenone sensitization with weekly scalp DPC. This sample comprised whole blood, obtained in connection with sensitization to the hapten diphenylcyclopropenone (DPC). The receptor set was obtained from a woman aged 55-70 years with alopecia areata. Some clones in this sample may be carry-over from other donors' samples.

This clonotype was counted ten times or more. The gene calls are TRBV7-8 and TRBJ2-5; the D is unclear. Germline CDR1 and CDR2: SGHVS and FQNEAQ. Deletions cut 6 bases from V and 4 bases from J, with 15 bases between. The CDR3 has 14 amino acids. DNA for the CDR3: TGTGCCAGCAGTCACCCGGCAGTCGTAGAGACCCAGTACTTC. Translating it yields CASSHPAVVETQYF.

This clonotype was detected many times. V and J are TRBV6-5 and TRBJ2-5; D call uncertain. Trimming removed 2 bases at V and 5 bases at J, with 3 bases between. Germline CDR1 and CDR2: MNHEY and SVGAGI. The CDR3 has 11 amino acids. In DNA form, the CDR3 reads TGTGCCAGCAGTTACATGGAGACCCAGTACTTC. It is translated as CASSYMETQYF.

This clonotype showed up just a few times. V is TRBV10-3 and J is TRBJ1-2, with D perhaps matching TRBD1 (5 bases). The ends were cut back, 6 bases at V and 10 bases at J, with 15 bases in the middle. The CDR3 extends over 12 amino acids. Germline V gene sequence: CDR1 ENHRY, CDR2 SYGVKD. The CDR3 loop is CAISSGTENYTF. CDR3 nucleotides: TGTGCCATCAGCTCCGGGACCGAAAACTACACCTTC.

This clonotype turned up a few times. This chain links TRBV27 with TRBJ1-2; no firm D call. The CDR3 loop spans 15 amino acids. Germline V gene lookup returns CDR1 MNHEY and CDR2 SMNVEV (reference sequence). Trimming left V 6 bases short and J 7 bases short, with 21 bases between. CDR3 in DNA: TGTGCCAGCAGCTCCCCTTCAGCCCCCCTCGTTGGCTACACCTTC. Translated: CASSSPSAPLVGYTF.

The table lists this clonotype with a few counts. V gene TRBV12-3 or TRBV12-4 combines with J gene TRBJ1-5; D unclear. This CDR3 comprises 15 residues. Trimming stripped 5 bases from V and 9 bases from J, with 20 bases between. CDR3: CASSPQGTAGVPQHF. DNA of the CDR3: TGTGCCAGCAGTCCGCAAGGCACGGCGGGAGTGCCCCAGCATTTT.

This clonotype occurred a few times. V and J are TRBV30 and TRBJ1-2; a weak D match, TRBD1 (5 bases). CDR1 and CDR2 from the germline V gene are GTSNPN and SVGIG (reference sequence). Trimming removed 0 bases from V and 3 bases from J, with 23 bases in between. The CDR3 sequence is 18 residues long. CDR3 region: CAWSVNLPPGPRDYGYTF. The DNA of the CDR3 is TGTGCCTGGAGTGTCAACCTACCCCCAGGGCCGAGGGACTATGGCTACACCTTC.

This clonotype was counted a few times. The CDR3 sequence is CASSPPSGDTQYF. CDR3 bases: TGTGCCAGCTCACCACCCAGCGGAGATACGCAGTATTTT. The chain carries TRBV18 and TRBJ2-3; tentative D call: TRBD2 (5 bases). CDR1 is KGHSH, CDR2 LQKENI, per germline. Trimming pared 0 bases from V and 5 bases from J, leaving 6 bases between. The CDR3 has 13 amino acids.

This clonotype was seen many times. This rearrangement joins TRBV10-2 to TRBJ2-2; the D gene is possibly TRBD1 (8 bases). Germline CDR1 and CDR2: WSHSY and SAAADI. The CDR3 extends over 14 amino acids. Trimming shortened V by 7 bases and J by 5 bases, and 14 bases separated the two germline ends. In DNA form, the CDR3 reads TGCGCCAGCATGACAGGGGAGGGGACCGGGGAGCTGTTTTTT. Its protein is CASMTGEGTGELFF.

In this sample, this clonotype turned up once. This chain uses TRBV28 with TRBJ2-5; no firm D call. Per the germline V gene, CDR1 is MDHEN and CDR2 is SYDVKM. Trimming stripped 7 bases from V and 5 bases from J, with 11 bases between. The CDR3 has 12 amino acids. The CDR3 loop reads CASTSTSETQYF. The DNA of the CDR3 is TGTGCCAGCACCTCCACGTCGGAGACCCAGTACTTC. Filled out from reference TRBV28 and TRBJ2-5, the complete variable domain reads DVKVTQSSRYLVKRTGEKVFLECVQDMDHENMFWYRQDPGLGLRLIYFSYDVKMKEKGDIPEGYSVSREKKERFSLILESASTNQTSMYLCASTSTSETQYFGPGTRLLVL.